Sequencing of this TCR beta chain was carried out in a study of blood T cells in healthy people across ages. Study-wide results and limits: A strong correlation between TCR beta diversity and naive T cell percentage was seen. The CMV status of each donor remained undetermined, and this could have confounded shifts in expanded clonotypes.

The authors ran a second PCR of about 7 to 12 cycles using a sample-barcoded 5' primer and a J-beta primer mix. TCRdb re-analysed the 5' RACE reads in MiXCR, keeping a single row per CDR3 protein. The table includes about 1.5 million distinct CDR3 sequences, approximately 38% detected once. In regard to this clonotype: No antigen is known for it.

This CDR3 spans 11 amino acids. Trimming took 4 bases from V and 8 from J, leaving 8 bases between them. In germline, CDR1 is SGDLS, CDR2 YYNGEE. Ranging in age from roughly 6 to 90, the donors were healthy Caucasian individuals from Russia. Sequencing input: blood. J is TRBJ2-3 and V is TRBV9; D is uncertain. This TCR came from a woman younger than 30 in good health. CDR3 region: CASSILGTQYF. The CDR3 DNA is TGTGCCAGCAGCATTTTGGGTACGCAGTATTTT.